A single sample is the source of the 12 T cell receptor beta chains below, sequenced in a study of CD8+ T cells in alopecia areata. Extraction of RNA preceded its reverse transcription into cDNA, which served as the sequencing template. This table comes from immunoSEQ multiplex PCR, and its TCRdb copy is limited to in-frame clones, with some not included. The data contain roughly 220,000 clones, over 60% of them singletons. Documented treatment: oral pan-JAK inhibitor, 5-10 mg twice daily. The sequencing used CD4+ T cells sorted from blood, collected at week 44, from a patient treated with tofacitinib. These receptors were collected from a human donor with alopecia areata.

The chain couples TRBV7-9 to TRBJ2-7, with D uncertain. The CDR3 contains 12 residues. Germline CDR1 and CDR2: SEHNR and FQNEAQ (reference sequence). V dropped 1 base and J dropped 4 bases, with 5 bases sitting between them. In nucleotides, the CDR3 is TGTGCCAGCAGCTTAGTATCTTACGAGCAGTACTTC. It translates to CASSLVSYEQYF.

This clone appeared once. V gene TRBV5-1 combines with J gene TRBJ2-7, with a tentative D call TRBD2 (5 bases). The CDR3 spans 13 residues. The V end was cut by 0 bases, the J end by 9 bases, with 13 bases between. The germline CDR1 and CDR2 sequences are SGHRS and YFSETQ. The CDR3 region is CASSLDGLSGQYF. As DNA, the CDR3 is TGCGCCAGCAGCTTGGATGGACTTTCAGGGCAGTACTTC.

The chain carries TRBV16 and TRBJ1-2, with TRBD1 matching 7 bases. CDR3 size: 14 residues. With 2 bases clipped from V and 4 bases from J, the junction kept 4 bases outside the gene matches. The germline CDR1 and CDR2 sequences are KGHSY and FQNENV. Here the CDR3 reads CASSQKQGTYGYTF. The CDR3 DNA reads as TGTGCCAGCAGCCAAAAACAGGGGACCTATGGCTACACCTTC. The full variable domain, in which reference TRBV16 and TRBJ1-2 provide the parts outside the CDR3, is GEEVAQTPKHLVRGEGQKAKLYCAPIKGHSYVFWYQQVLKNEFKFLISFQNENVFDETGMPKERFSAKCLPNSPCSLEIQATKLEDSAVYFCASSQKQGTYGYTFGSGTRLTVV.

CDR3 protein: CSAGQGPEAFF. DNA of the CDR3: TGCAGCGCAGGACAGGGACCTGAAGCTTTCTTT. This sequence joins TRBV29-1 and TRBJ1-1; TRBD1 agrees at 8 bases. There are 11 residues in the CDR3. With 7 bases clipped from V and 6 bases from J, the junction kept 4 bases outside the gene matches. The germline V gene has CDR1 SQVTM and CDR2 ANQGSEA.

This chain joins TRBV11-1 and TRBJ2-1, with D unclear. CDR1 and CDR2 (germline): SGHAT, FQDESV (reference sequence). V lost 4 bases and J 12 bases, leaving 19 bases between the germline ends. This CDR3 comprises 14 residues. CDR3 bases: TGTGCCAGCAGCTCAAGTGGGCGAAGTTCTCGGCAGTTCTTC. As protein: CASSSSGRSSRQFF.

Notes on this clone: Other DNA sequences in this sample translate to the same CDR3. This chain uses TRBV29-1 with TRBJ1-1; D not resolved. This CDR3 spans 11 amino acids. V lost 7 bases and J lost 0, with 6 bases in between. Germline CDR1 and CDR2: SQVTM and ANQGSEA. Written as DNA, the CDR3 is TGCAGCGGGACGGTGAACACTGAAGCTTTCTTT. Its protein is CSGTVNTEAFF.

This sequence joins TRBV30 and TRBJ1-1, with 8 bases aligning to TRBD1. The V gene's germline CDR1 is GTSNPN and CDR2 SVGIG (reference sequence). CDR3 length: 16 residues. The trim removed 4 bases at V and 0 bases at J, leaving 10 bases unmatched. CDR3 coding DNA: TGTGCCTGGAAAATACAGGGGGGGCCGGTGAACACTGAAGCTTTCTTT. Encoded protein: CAWKIQGGPVNTEAFF. Using reference TRBV30 and TRBJ1-1 for the parts outside the CDR3, the full variable domain is SQTIHQWPATLVQPVGSPLSLECTVEGTSNPNLYWYRQAAGRGLQLLFYSVGIGQISSEVPQNLSASRPQDRQFILSSKKLLLSDSGFYLCAWKIQGGPVNTEAFFGQGTRLTVV.

V gene TRBV5-4 combines with J gene TRBJ2-7; 9 bases agree with TRBD1. The V segment lost 4 bases and the J segment 11 bases; nucleotides outside the gene matches: 10. The germline V gene encodes CDR1 SGHNT and CDR2 YYREEE (reference sequence). The CDR3 sequence is 13 residues long. The CDR3 sequence: CASSGGTGRGEYF. In DNA form, the CDR3 reads TGTGCCAGCAGCGGCGGGACAGGGAGAGGGGAGTACTTC.

The rearrangement links TRBV4-3 to TRBJ1-2, with D hard to call. V was trimmed by 3 bases and J by 4 bases, leaving 18 bases between them. The CDR3 length is 16 residues. The germline V gene encodes CDR1 LGHNA and CDR2 YSLEER. CDR3 DNA: TGCGCCAGCAGCCAGAAGGCAGATCGATCCCTCTATGGCTACACCTTC. This sequence encodes CASSQKADRSLYGYTF.

The rearrangement links TRBV9 to TRBJ2-7, with TRBD2 identical over 7 bases. The CDR3 spans 13 residues. Germline trimming cut 0 bases from V and 8 bases from J; bases unmatched to any gene: 5. Germline V CDR1 and CDR2: SGDLS, YYNGEE. CDR3 residues: CASSVAREGQQYF. Written as DNA, the CDR3 is TGTGCCAGCAGCGTAGCTAGGGAGGGACAGCAGTACTTC. Looking up the rest from reference TRBV9 and TRBJ2-7 gives the full variable domain: DSGVTQTPKHLITATGQRVTLRCSPRSGDLSVYWYQQSLDQGLQFLIQYYNGEERAKGNILERFSAQQFPDLHSELNLSSLELGDSALYFCASSVAREGQQYFGPGTRLTVT.

The chain employs TRBV7-2 and TRBJ1-3; D might be TRBD1 (5 bases). Trimming pared 2 bases from V and 4 bases from J, leaving 12 bases between. Germline V gene lookup returns CDR1 SGHTA and CDR2 FQGNSA. CDR3 size: 15 residues. CDR3 loop: CASSLNAGLGNTIYF. Here the CDR3 DNA reads TGTGCCAGCAGCTTAAATGCAGGGCTCGGAAACACCATATATTTT.

The rearrangement uses TRBV7-6 and TRBJ2-5; possible D gene TRBD1, 6 bases. Trimming took off 5 bases at V and 4 bases at J, with 20 bases between the two ends. This CDR3 contains 16 residues. Germline loops: CDR1 SGHVS, CDR2 FNYEAQ. The CDR3 loop is CASSPVDRTLPETQYF. The CDR3 nucleotides read TGTGCCAGCAGCCCCGTAGACAGGACCCTCCCAGAGACCCAGTACTTC.